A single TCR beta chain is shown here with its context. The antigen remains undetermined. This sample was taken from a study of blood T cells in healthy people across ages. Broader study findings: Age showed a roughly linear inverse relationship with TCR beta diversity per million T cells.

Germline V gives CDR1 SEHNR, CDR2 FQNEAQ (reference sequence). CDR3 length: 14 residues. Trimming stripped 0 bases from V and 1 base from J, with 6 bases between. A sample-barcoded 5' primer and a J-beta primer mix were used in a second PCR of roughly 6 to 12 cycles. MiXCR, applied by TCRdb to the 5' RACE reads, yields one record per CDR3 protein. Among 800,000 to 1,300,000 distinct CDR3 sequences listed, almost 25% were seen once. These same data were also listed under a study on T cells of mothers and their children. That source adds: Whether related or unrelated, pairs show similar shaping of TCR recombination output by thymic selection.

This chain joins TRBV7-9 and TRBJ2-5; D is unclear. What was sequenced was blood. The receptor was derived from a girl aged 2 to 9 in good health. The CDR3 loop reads CASSLARIQETQYF. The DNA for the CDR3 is TGTGCCAGCAGCTTAGCACGAATCCAAGAGACCCAGTACTTC.